This T cell receptor (beta chain) derives from a study of breast tumors, draining lymph nodes, adjacent tissues. TCRdb passed the multiplex PCR reads through MiXCR, listing each CDR3 protein once. The data contain 200,000 to 250,000 distinct CDR3 sequences, less than 40% of them singletons. About this clonotype itself: Its antigen is as yet unknown.

Study-wide results and limits: Data only fit, rather than demonstrated, lymph node origin of most tumor T cells. Tumor TCR diversity was below lymph nodes but above nontumor tissue. Luminal-like breast cancer showed significantly higher tumor–nontumor repertoire similarity than basal-like.

The lymph nodes were axillary draining lymph nodes from breast cancer patients. Sequenced input: axillary lymph node tissue. This clonotype was sampled from a female donor with breast cancer. Some clones in this sample may be carry-over from other donors' samples.

CDR3 loop: CSLGDRAYGYTF. The DNA of the CDR3 is TGCAGCTTAGGGGACAGGGCATATGGCTACACCTTC. The chain combines TRBV29-1 with TRBJ1-2, with 9 nucleotides matching TRBD1. V gave up 8 bases and J gave up 5 bases; unmatched junction bases: 6. The V gene's germline CDR1 is SQVTM and CDR2 ANQGSEA. CDR3 length: 12 amino acids.